This T cell receptor (beta chain) is from a study of T cells after yellow fever vaccination. Study observations and caveats: Although the secondary response was weaker, it peaked faster, at day 5 versus 15.

Germline loops: CDR1 MNHEY, CDR2 SVGEGT. The CDR3 sequence is 14 residues long. The ends were cut back, 7 bases at V and 6 bases at J, with 18 bases in the middle. One entry per CDR3 protein, called by TCRdb with MiXCR from the 5' RACE reads. The sample lists a few hundred thousand distinct CDR3 sequences; less than 4.5% were seen once. Many counts were recorded for this clonotype. Its antigen is unidentified. The sequence derives from a man between 18 and 29 years old who received the YFV17D yellow fever vaccine. This chain joins TRBV6-2 or TRBV6-3 and TRBJ1-1; a weak D match, TRBD1 (5 bases). Sequencing was performed on PBMCs, taken on the day of the yellow fever booster vaccination. The CDR3 DNA reads TGTGCCAGCACTCGCCCCGGGGTGGGGGCTGAAGCTTTCTTT. Its translation: CASTRPGVGAEAFF.